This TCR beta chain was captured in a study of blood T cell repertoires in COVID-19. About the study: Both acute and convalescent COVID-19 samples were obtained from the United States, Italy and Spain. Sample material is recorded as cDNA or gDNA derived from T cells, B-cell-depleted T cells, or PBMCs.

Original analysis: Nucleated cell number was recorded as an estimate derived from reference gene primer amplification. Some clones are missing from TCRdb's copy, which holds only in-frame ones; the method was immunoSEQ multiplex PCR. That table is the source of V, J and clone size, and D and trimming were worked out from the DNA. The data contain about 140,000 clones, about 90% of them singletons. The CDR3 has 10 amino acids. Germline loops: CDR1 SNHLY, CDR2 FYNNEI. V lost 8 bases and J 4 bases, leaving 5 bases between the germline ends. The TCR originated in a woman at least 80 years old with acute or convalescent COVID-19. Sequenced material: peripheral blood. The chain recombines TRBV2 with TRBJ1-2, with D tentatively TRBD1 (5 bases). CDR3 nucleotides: TGTGCCAGCGACAGCTATGGCTACACCTTC. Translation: CASDSYGYTF.